A selection of T cell receptor beta chains follows, all from one sample in a study of Graves' ophthalmopathy and Graves' hyperthyroidism. One entry per CDR3 protein results from TCRdb running MiXCR on the multiplex PCR reads. The sample carries 35,000 to 50,000 distinct CDR3 sequences, approximately 55% recorded once. What was sequenced was peripheral blood. These receptors originate from an adult woman with stable Graves' hyperthyroidism. Each CDR3 is given with its conserved first and last residue. Only some rows state a clone size, as once, few, many or a class for expanded clones.

V gene: TRBV4-1; clone size: many; J gene: TRBJ1-5; CDR3 protein: CASSLANGQPQHF
V gene: TRBV20-1; clone size: -; J gene: TRBJ2-3; CDR3 protein: CSAEGGAFSGADTQYF
V gene: TRBV20-1; clone size: -; J gene: TRBJ2-3; CDR3 protein: CSAHRLAGDPQYF
V gene: TRBV6-5; clone size: -; J gene: TRBJ2-7; CDR3 protein: CASSVTGETYEQYF
V gene: TRBV15; clone size: once; J gene: TRBJ1-2; CDR3 protein: CAASRPSGLQNYGYAF
V gene: TRBV7-9; clone size: -; J gene: TRBJ2-7; CDR3 protein: CASSKDRGRGEQYF
V gene: TRBV7-3; clone size: -; J gene: TRBJ2-7; CDR3 protein: CASSLGGGLTYEQYF
V gene: TRBV5-1; clone size: -; J gene: TRBJ1-2; CDR3 protein: CASSLEGTWAGELGYTF
V gene: TRBV5-1; clone size: many; J gene: TRBJ2-5; CDR3 protein: CASSRGTDQETQYF
V gene: TRBV7-8; clone size: many; J gene: TRBJ1-2; CDR3 protein: CASSPGGGLGYGYTF
V gene: TRBV7-3; clone size: -; J gene: TRBJ1-2; CDR3 protein: CASRGGGLAGYTF
V gene: TRBV9; clone size: -; J gene: TRBJ1-3; CDR3 protein: CASSGGAHSGNTIYF
V gene: TRBV29-1; clone size: -; J gene: TRBJ2-7; CDR3 protein: CSVAGTYEQYF
V gene: TRBV5-1; clone size: -; J gene: TRBJ2-5; CDR3 protein: CASSFGTSQETQYF
V gene: TRBV4-1; clone size: many; J gene: TRBJ1-2; CDR3 protein: CASSQESSGTGRDGYTF
V gene: TRBV2; clone size: -; J gene: TRBJ1-1; CDR3 protein: CASSVFDTEAFF
V gene: TRBV30; clone size: -; J gene: TRBJ2-7; CDR3 protein: CAWSVFGQGPRNYEQYF
V gene: TRBV12-3/TRBV12-4; clone size: once; J gene: TRBJ1-3; CDR3 protein: CASSLDRAGNTIYF
V gene: TRBV4-1; clone size: many; J gene: TRBJ2-3; CDR3 protein: CASSQVVSLNTDTQYF
V gene: TRBV5-1; clone size: -; J gene: TRBJ2-7; CDR3 protein: CASSATGGGYEQYF
V gene: TRBV24-1; clone size: -; J gene: TRBJ1-5; CDR3 protein: CATSRASNQPQHF
V gene: TRBV20-1; clone size: once; J gene: TRBJ2-7; CDR3 protein: CSAPNTDRPYSYEQYF
V gene: TRBV7-3; clone size: many; J gene: TRBJ2-2; CDR3 protein: CASSPVPTGELFF
V gene: TRBV7-9; clone size: -; J gene: TRBJ2-7; CDR3 protein: CASSPRTSGFYEQYF
V gene: TRBV24-1; clone size: -; J gene: TRBJ1-4; CDR3 protein: CATSDPRGGSEKLFF
V gene: TRBV20-1; clone size: many; J gene: TRBJ1-1; CDR3 protein: CSARAGGNTEAFF
V gene: TRBV25-1; clone size: medium-sized; J gene: TRBJ1-6; CDR3 protein: CASREGDRNSPLHF
V gene: TRBV29-1; clone size: -; J gene: TRBJ2-7; CDR3 protein: CSVQGDSYEQYF
V gene: TRBV7-9; clone size: -; J gene: TRBJ2-2; CDR3 protein: CASSLSTRDGGGELFF
V gene: TRBV5-6; clone size: many; J gene: TRBJ1-1; CDR3 protein: CASSIRVTEAFF
V gene: TRBV12-3/TRBV12-4; clone size: -; J gene: TRBJ1-5; CDR3 protein: CASSVGGQPQHF
V gene: TRBV10-2; clone size: many; J gene: TRBJ1-1; CDR3 protein: CASSESVVKGAAAAFF
V gene: TRBV20-1; clone size: -; J gene: TRBJ2-7; CDR3 protein: CSAKEAGGVVEQYF
V gene: TRBV4-1; clone size: many; J gene: TRBJ1-5; CDR3 protein: CASSHLFRSGRDQPQHF
V gene: TRBV7-9; clone size: once; J gene: TRBJ1-4; CDR3 protein: CASRPLTDQKKLFF
V gene: TRBV20-1; clone size: -; J gene: TRBJ2-7; CDR3 protein: CSANGGGYEQYF
V gene: TRBV29-1; clone size: -; J gene: TRBJ1-2; CDR3 protein: CSAGTGDGYGYTF
V gene: TRBV11-3; clone size: many; J gene: TRBJ1-3; CDR3 protein: CASSLRQAPGNTIYF
V gene: TRBV2; clone size: -; J gene: TRBJ1-6; CDR3 protein: CASIPTADTADSPLHF
V gene: TRBV7-2; clone size: -; J gene: TRBJ2-7; CDR3 protein: CASSSGLAGVYEQYF
V gene: TRBV20-1; clone size: -; J gene: TRBJ1-5; CDR3 protein: CSALRTGNSQPQHF
V gene: TRBV7-2; clone size: -; J gene: TRBJ1-6; CDR3 protein: CASSLQGDSPLHF
V gene: TRBV29-1; clone size: many; J gene: TRBJ1-2; CDR3 protein: CSVDSMGQGYGYTF
V gene: TRBV2; clone size: few; J gene: TRBJ1-5; CDR3 protein: CATGASSNQPQHF
V gene: TRBV7-9; clone size: many; J gene: TRBJ2-3; CDR3 protein: CASRTWAGVTDTQYF
V gene: TRBV4-1; clone size: many; J gene: TRBJ2-3; CDR3 protein: CASSRDRVGDTQYF
V gene: TRBV20-1; clone size: -; J gene: -; CDR3 protein: CSAYGLAEGGYEQYF
V gene: TRBV6-5; clone size: many; J gene: TRBJ2-6; CDR3 protein: CASSFVGGTGRYPGANVLTF
V gene: TRBV27; clone size: many; J gene: TRBJ2-7; CDR3 protein: CASSFTGSFYEQYF
V gene: TRBV5-4; clone size: -; J gene: TRBJ1-1; CDR3 protein: CASSLSAGSEAFF
V gene: TRBV25-1; clone size: few; J gene: TRBJ1-1; CDR3 protein: CATQTELNTEAFF
V gene: TRBV2; clone size: -; J gene: TRBJ2-6; CDR3 protein: CASSVLGGANVLTF
V gene: TRBV28; clone size: many; J gene: TRBJ2-2; CDR3 protein: CASSHFGATHTGELFF
V gene: TRBV2; clone size: -; J gene: TRBJ1-1; CDR3 protein: CASVDDGNTEAFF
V gene: TRBV29-1; clone size: -; J gene: TRBJ1-1; CDR3 protein: CTWASPNTEAFF
V gene: TRBV7-9; clone size: few; J gene: TRBJ1-2; CDR3 protein: CASSLATGGLGYGYTF